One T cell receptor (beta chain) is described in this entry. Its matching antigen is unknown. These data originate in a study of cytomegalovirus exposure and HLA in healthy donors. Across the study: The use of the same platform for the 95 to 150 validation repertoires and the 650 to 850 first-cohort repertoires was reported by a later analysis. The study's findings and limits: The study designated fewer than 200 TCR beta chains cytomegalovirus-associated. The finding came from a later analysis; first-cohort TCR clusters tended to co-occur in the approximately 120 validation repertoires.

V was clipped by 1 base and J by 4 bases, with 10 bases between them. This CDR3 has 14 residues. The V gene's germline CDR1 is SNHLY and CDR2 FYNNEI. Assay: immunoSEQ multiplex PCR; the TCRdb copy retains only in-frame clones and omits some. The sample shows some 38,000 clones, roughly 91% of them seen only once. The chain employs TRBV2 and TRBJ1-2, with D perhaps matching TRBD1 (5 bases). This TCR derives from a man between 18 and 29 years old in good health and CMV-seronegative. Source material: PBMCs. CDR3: CASSEVQGGYGYTF. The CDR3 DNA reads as TGTGCCAGCAGTGAAGTTCAGGGCGGCTATGGCTACACCTTC.